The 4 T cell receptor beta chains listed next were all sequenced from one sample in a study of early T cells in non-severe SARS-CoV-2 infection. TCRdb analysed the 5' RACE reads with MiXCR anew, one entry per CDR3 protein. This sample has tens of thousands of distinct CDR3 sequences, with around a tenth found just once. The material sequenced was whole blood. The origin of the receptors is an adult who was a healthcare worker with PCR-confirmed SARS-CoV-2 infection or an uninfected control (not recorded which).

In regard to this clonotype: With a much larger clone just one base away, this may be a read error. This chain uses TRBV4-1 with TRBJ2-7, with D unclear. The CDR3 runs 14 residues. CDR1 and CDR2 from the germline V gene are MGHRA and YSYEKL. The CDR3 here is CASSQEGYLYERYF. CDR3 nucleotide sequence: TGCGCCAGCAGCCAAGAGGGATACCTCTACGAGCGGTACTTC.

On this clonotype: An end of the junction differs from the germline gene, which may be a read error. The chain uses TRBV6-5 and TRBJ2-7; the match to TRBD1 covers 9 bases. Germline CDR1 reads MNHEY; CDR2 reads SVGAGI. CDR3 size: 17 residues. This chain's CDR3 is CAGSYSRSRQGAYEQYF. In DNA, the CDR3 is TGTGCCGGCAGTTACTCGAGATCTAGACAGGGGGCCTACGAGCAGTACTTC.

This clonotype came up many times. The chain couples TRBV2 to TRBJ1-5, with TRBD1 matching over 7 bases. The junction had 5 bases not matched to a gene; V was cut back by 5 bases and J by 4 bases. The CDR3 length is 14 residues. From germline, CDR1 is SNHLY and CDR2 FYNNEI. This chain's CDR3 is CASSNRGTNQPQHF. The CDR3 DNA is TGTGCCAGCAGTAACAGGGGAACAAATCAGCCCCAGCATTTT.

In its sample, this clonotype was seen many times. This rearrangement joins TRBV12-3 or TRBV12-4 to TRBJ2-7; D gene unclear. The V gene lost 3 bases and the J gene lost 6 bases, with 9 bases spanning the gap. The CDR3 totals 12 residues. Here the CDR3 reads CASSFQFGEQYF. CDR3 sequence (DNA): TGTGCCAGCAGTTTTCAATTCGGCGAGCAGTACTTC.